These T cell receptor beta chains were read from a single sample in a study of blood T cell repertoires in COVID-19. Some clones are missing from TCRdb's copy, which holds only in-frame ones; the method was immunoSEQ multiplex PCR. The sample lists 96,000 or so clones; around nine tenths were seen once. Sequenced sample: peripheral blood. Receptors originate from an elderly woman with acute or convalescent COVID-19. CDR3s include the opening cysteine and the closing phenylalanine or tryptophan. Fields, in order: D gene, V gene, clone size, CDR3 length, J gene, CDR3 protein, CDR3 DNA. The D gene is left open where the match is weak. Part of the rows lack a size; the others show once, few, many or a class for expanded clones.

D: TRBD1
V: TRBV28
size: .
length: 16
J: TRBJ1-4
CDR3: CASSLPLGQGGEKLFF
DNA: TGTGCCAGCAGTTTACCCTTGGGACAGGGTGGCGAAAAACTGTTTTTT

D: TRBD1
V: TRBV10-1
size: .
length: 14
J: TRBJ2-5
CDR3: CAHWTGAFGKTQYF
DNA: TGCGCCCACTGGACAGGGGCATTCGGAAAGACCCAGTACTTC

D: TRBD2
V: TRBV5-1
size: .
length: 16
J: TRBJ2-1
CDR3: CASSLESGGAYNEQFF
DNA: TGCGCCAGCAGCTTGGAGAGCGGGGGGGCATACAATGAGCAGTTCTTC

D: TRBD2
V: TRBV18
size: .
length: 16
J: TRBJ2-7
CDR3: CASSPPGIWGGSEQYF
DNA: TGTGCCAGCTCACCACCGGGTATCTGGGGGGGATCCGAGCAGTACTTC

D: .
V: TRBV7-3
size: .
length: 17
J: TRBJ1-3
CDR3: CASSKLPFTHSGNTIYF
DNA: TGTGCCAGCAGCAAACTTCCGTTTACCCACTCTGGAAACACCATATATTTT

D: .
V: TRBV20-1
size: .
length: 15
J: TRBJ1-6
CDR3: CSASTTRGLNSPLHF
DNA: TGCAGTGCTAGTACTACCCGAGGGTTGAATTCACCCCTCCACTTT

D: .
V: TRBV7-3
size: .
length: 14
J: TRBJ2-3
CDR3: CASSPTREKNTQYF
DNA: TGTGCCAGCAGCCCCACAAGGGAGAAGAATACGCAGTATTTT

D: TRBD2
V: TRBV28
size: .
length: 16
J: TRBJ2-3
CDR3: CASSPPGASGSNTQYF
DNA: TGTGCCAGCAGTCCCCCGGGGGCTAGCGGGAGTAATACGCAGTATTTT

D: TRBD2
V: TRBV6-5
size: .
length: 15
J: TRBJ2-1
CDR3: CASSYLGLQNNEQFF
DNA: TGTGCCAGCAGCTACTTGGGACTACAGAACAATGAGCAGTTCTTC

D: .
V: TRBV2
size: .
length: 13
J: TRBJ1-1
CDR3: CASSGGLNTEAFF
DNA: TGTGCCAGCTCGGGGGGCCTGAACACTGAAGCTTTCTTT

D: TRBD1
V: TRBV18
size: once
length: 15
J: TRBJ2-1
CDR3: CASSPPTGSYNEQFF
DNA: TGTGCCAGCTCACCACCGACAGGGAGTTACAATGAGCAGTTCTTC

D: TRBD2
V: TRBV29-1
size: few
length: 15
J: TRBJ2-3
CDR3: CSVVPGLAGIYTQYF
DNA: TGCAGCGTTGTCCCGGGACTAGCGGGAATATATACGCAGTATTTT

D: .
V: TRBV12-2
size: .
length: 17
J: TRBJ1-2
CDR3: CASRPVPYRGGRSVYTF
DNA: TGTGCAAGTCGCCCCGTCCCATATCGGGGAGGCCGATCTGTCTACACCTTC

D: .
V: TRBV9
size: .
length: 12
J: TRBJ2-2
CDR3: CASSAYTGELFF
DNA: TGTGCCAGCAGCGCTTACACCGGGGAGCTGTTTTTT

D: .
V: TRBV11-2
size: .
length: 14
J: TRBJ2-7
CDR3: CASSLSPGAYEQYF
DNA: TGTGCCAGCAGCTTGTCCCCAGGGGCGTACGAGCAGTACTTC

D: TRBD2
V: TRBV5-1
size: once
length: 14
J: TRBJ2-1
CDR3: CASSLASGGEEQFF
DNA: TGCGCCAGCAGCTTGGCTAGCGGGGGGGAAGAGCAGTTCTTC

D: .
V: TRBV7-2
size: .
length: 14
J: TRBJ1-1
CDR3: CASSSQGYSTEAFF
DNA: TGTGCCAGCAGCTCACAGGGATATAGCACTGAAGCTTTCTTT

D: .
V: TRBV2
size: few
length: 18
J: TRBJ1-4
CDR3: CASSPQAPGLATNEKLFF
DNA: TGTGCCAGCAGTCCGCAGGCCCCGGGATTAGCAACTAATGAAAAACTGTTTTTT

D: TRBD2
V: TRBV28
size: .
length: 15
J: TRBJ2-2
CDR3: CASGPVPAGALQLFF
DNA: TGTGCCAGCGGACCAGTTCCGGCGGGAGCGTTACAGCTGTTTTTT

D: TRBD1
V: TRBV7-2
size: .
length: 14
J: TRBJ1-2
CDR3: CASSPYDRGGGYTF
DNA: TGTGCCAGCAGCCCATACGACAGGGGTGGTGGCTACACCTTC

D: .
V: TRBV12-3/TRBV12-4
size: .
length: 12
J: TRBJ2-3
CDR3: CASSLFADTQYF
DNA: TGTGCCAGCAGTCTTTTCGCAGATACGCAGTATTTT

D: TRBD1
V: TRBV9
size: .
length: 15
J: TRBJ2-5
CDR3: CASSVVGQGAETQYF
DNA: TGTGCCAGCAGCGTAGTGGGACAGGGGGCAGAGACCCAGTACTTC

D: TRBD1
V: TRBV11-1
size: .
length: 13
J: TRBJ1-1
CDR3: CASRPTGGTEAFF
DNA: TGTGCCAGCAGACCGACAGGGGGCACTGAAGCTTTCTTT

D: TRBD1
V: TRBV9
size: .
length: 15
J: TRBJ2-3
CDR3: CASSVGDRTTDTQYF
DNA: TGTGCCAGCAGCGTAGGGGACAGAACCACAGATACGCAGTATTTT

D: TRBD1
V: TRBV3-1/TRBV3-2
size: .
length: 14
J: TRBJ1-2
CDR3: CASSRLGGDYGYTF
DNA: TGTGCCAGCAGCCGTCTAGGGGGCGACTATGGCTACACCTTC

D: TRBD1
V: TRBV7-9
size: .
length: 17
J: TRBJ1-4
CDR3: CASSDRDRGGTNEKLFF
DNA: TGTGCCAGCAGCGATAGGGACAGGGGTGGCACTAATGAAAAACTGTTTTTT

D: TRBD2
V: TRBV24-1
size: .
length: 18
J: TRBJ2-2
CDR3: CATSDAGLAGGWTGELFF
DNA: TGTGCCACCAGTGATGCCGGACTAGCGGGAGGATGGACCGGGGAGCTGTTTTTT

D: .
V: TRBV5-1
size: .
length: 14
J: TRBJ2-6
CDR3: CASTDTSGANVLTF
DNA: TGCGCCAGCACAGACACCTCTGGGGCCAACGTCCTGACTTTC

D: .
V: TRBV28
size: .
length: 13
J: TRBJ1-1
CDR3: CASSLEQHNQAFF
DNA: TGTGCCAGCAGTTTAGAACAGCATAATCAAGCTTTCTTT

D: .
V: TRBV11-2
size: .
length: 14
J: TRBJ2-3
CDR3: CASSLGRVTDTQYF
DNA: TGTGCCAGCAGCTTAGGCAGGGTCACAGATACGCAGTATTTT

D: TRBD2
V: TRBV11-3
size: .
length: 15
J: TRBJ2-5
CDR3: CASSMGLAGKETQYF
DNA: TGTGCCAGCAGCATGGGACTAGCGGGCAAAGAGACCCAGTACTTC

D: TRBD1
V: TRBV30
size: .
length: 16
J: TRBJ1-6
CDR3: CAWSTTGQGWRSPLHF
DNA: TGTGCCTGGAGTACCACGGGACAGGGGTGGCGTTCACCCCTCCACTTT

D: TRBD2
V: TRBV18
size: .
length: 15
J: TRBJ2-7
CDR3: CASSPPSGSSYEQYF
DNA: TGTGCCAGCTCACCACCTAGCGGGAGCTCCTACGAGCAGTACTTC

D: TRBD1
V: TRBV5-6
size: few
length: 17
J: TRBJ1-6
CDR3: CASSSDRGEAYNSPLHF
DNA: TGTGCCAGCAGCTCCGACAGGGGTGAGGCCTATAATTCACCCCTCCACTTT

D: .
V: TRBV4-3
size: .
length: 16
J: TRBJ2-3
CDR3: CASSQAPSVEGDTQYF
DNA: TGCGCCAGCAGCCAAGCCCCTAGCGTCGAGGGAGATACGCAGTATTTT

D: .
V: TRBV28
size: .
length: 15
J: TRBJ1-2
CDR3: CASSSTQFNRRRNTF
DNA: TGTGCCAGCAGTTCCACGCAATTCAATCGTAGGAGGAACACCTTC

D: TRBD2
V: TRBV9
size: .
length: 15
J: TRBJ2-4
CDR3: CASSARAGAKNIQYF
DNA: TGTGCCAGCAGCGCGCGAGCGGGGGCCAAAAACATTCAGTACTTC

D: TRBD2
V: TRBV7-2
size: .
length: 19
J: TRBJ2-1
CDR3: CASSLYVRGRAFLGNEQFF
DNA: TGTGCCAGCAGCTTATACGTACGGGGGAGGGCCTTTTTGGGGAATGAGCAGTTCTTC

D: .
V: TRBV2
size: .
length: 17
J: TRBJ1-2
CDR3: CASSDVADSSNPYGYTF
DNA: TGTGCCAGCAGTGATGTAGCCGACAGCAGCAATCCCTATGGCTACACCTTC

D: .
V: TRBV7-2
size: .
length: 14
J: TRBJ1-1
CDR3: CASSQGPLPTEAFF
DNA: TGTGCCAGCAGCCAGGGTCCGCTCCCCACTGAAGCTTTCTTT

D: TRBD1
V: TRBV2
size: .
length: 13
J: TRBJ1-5
CDR3: CAGFNRTGQPQHF
DNA: TGTGCCGGGTTCAACCGGACAGGCCAGCCCCAGCATTTT